The 19 T cell receptor beta chains below come from one sample, sequenced in a study of tissue T cells after allogeneic stem cell transplantation. Only in-frame clones appear in the TCRdb table, and some are missing; sequencing was by immunoSEQ multiplex PCR. The sample lists about 9,000 clones, around 45% occurring once. Documented time point: mouse harvest day 7 after allogeneic transplant. Tail vein injection delivered 10^7 T-cell-depleted bone marrow cells and 10^6 splenic CD5+ T cells. The sample comprised gut tissue. These receptors were collected from a female BALB/c mouse given C57BL/6 T cells with graft-versus-host disease after an allogeneic hematopoietic cell transplant.

In regard to this clone: Gene and germline names: mouse. CDR3 sequence reads: CASSRRTGGTLYF. The sequenced part of the CDR3 DNA is TGTGCTAGCAGTAGGAGAACTGGGGGAACGCTGTAT. This chain links TRBV17 with TRBJ2-3; 8 bases map to TRBD2. The read ends 1 residue early relative to the CDR3; the germline J gene fills the gap. The V gene end was trimmed by 3 bases and the J gene end by 8 bases; junction bases not matched to a gene: 4. Germline V gene data show CDR1 as MNHDT and CDR2 as YYDKIL. The CDR3 loop spans 13 amino acids.

By share, this clone ranks as large. Gene names and germline refer to mouse. The read is 1 residue too short to cover the CDR3 end, so that end is filled in from the germline J gene. This chain uses TRBV3 with TRBJ2-7; TRBD2 aligns across 7 bases. The germline gives CDR1 SNHLY, CDR2 FYNGKV (reference sequence). Unmatched junction bases numbered 3, after V lost 0 bases and J lost 4 bases. This CDR3 is built from 14 residues. CDR3 bases read: TGTGCCAGCAGCTTAGCCTGGGGGTCGTATGAACAGTAC. Protein: CASSLAWGSYEQY. The CDR3 in its entirety is CASSLAWGSYEQYF.

On this clone: Each gene name is a mouse one. The CDR3 end lies 1 residue beyond the end of the read and is filled in from the germline J gene. The rearrangement links TRBV26 to TRBJ1-4, with a possible D match to TRBD1 (6 bases). Germline CDR1 reads KGHPV; CDR2 reads FQNQEV (reference sequence). Trimming removed 7 bases at V and 0 bases at J, with 9 bases between. The CDR3 runs 14 residues. The chain's CDR3 is CASNRDFSNERLFF. The sequenced part of the CDR3 DNA is TGTGCCAGCAACAGGGATTTTTCCAACGAAAGATTATTT.

Concerning this clone itself: The gene names given are mouse names. The read gets to within 1 residue of the CDR3 end, and the germline J gene fills in the rest. The gene calls are TRBV12-1 and TRBJ2-7, with a possible D match to TRBD1 (6 bases). Between the trimmed V and J ends, which lost 2 bases and 7 bases, there was a span of 14 bases. CDR3 size: 13 residues. Germline V gives CDR1 SGHSN, CDR2 HYEKVE. Partial CDR3 DNA: TGTGCCAGCTCTCAGGGGGTTTTTTTGGAACAGTAC. Its protein product is CASSQGVFLEQY. In full, the CDR3 reads CASSQGVFLEQYF.

In regard to this clone: All gene names here are mouse names. The read stops 1 residue short of the end of the CDR3; the missing end is completed from the germline J gene. This chain links TRBV29 with TRBJ2-4; possible D gene TRBD1, 6 bases. V shed 11 bases and J shed 4 bases, with 10 bases lying between them. The CDR3 has 11 amino acids. The germline V gene encodes CDR1 MSHET and CDR2 SYDVDS. CDR3 amino acids: CAARDKNTLYF. The CDR3 bases that were read are TGTGCTGCCCGGGACAAAAACACCTTGTAC.

In its sample, this clone is medium-sized. Genes and germline are mouse. The read ends 1 residue before the CDR3 terminus; that terminus is restored from the germline J gene. This sequence joins TRBV13-1 and TRBJ2-7, with unresolved D. V dropped 2 bases and J dropped 5 bases, with 5 bases sitting between them. This CDR3 contains 11 residues. Germline-derived CDR1 and CDR2 are NSHNY and SYGAGN. Here the CDR3 reads CASSESDEQYF. The sequenced part of the CDR3 DNA is TGTGCCAGCAGTGAATCGGATGAACAGTAC.

On this clone itself: The gene names here belong to mouse. The read gets to within 1 residue of the CDR3 end, and the germline J gene fills in the rest. The genes are TRBV3 and TRBJ2-4, with TRBD1 matching over 9 bases. The ends lost 5 bases at V and 2 bases at J; junction bases unmatched: 2. Looked up from germline, CDR1 is SNHLY and CDR2 is FYNGKV (reference sequence). The CDR3 has 14 amino acids. CDR3 loop: CASSDRGVQNTLYF. Incomplete CDR3 DNA: TGTGCCAGCAGCGACAGGGGGGTTCAAAACACCTTGTAC.

Worth noting for this clone: The germline and genes are mouse ones. From the germline J gene comes the end of the CDR3, since the read stops 1 residue before it. This specimen includes other DNA sequences encoding the same CDR3. The V call is TRBV4, the J call TRBJ2-7; 7 bases agree with TRBD1. The germline V gene has CDR1 LGHDT and CDR2 YNNKQL (reference sequence). There are 12 residues in the CDR3. Germline trimming cut 4 bases from V and 6 bases from J; bases unmatched to any gene: 3. CDR3 region: CASSWTGGEQYF. Incomplete CDR3 DNA: TGTGCCAGCAGCTGGACAGGTGGTGAACAGTAC.

By its share, this clone is medium-sized. Here the gene names and germline are mouse. The CDR3 extends 1 residue past the end of the read, so its final part is completed from the germline J gene. The chain employs TRBV26 and TRBJ1-4; the match to TRBD1 covers 7 bases. The CDR3 extends over 14 amino acids. Per the germline V gene, CDR1 is KGHPV and CDR2 is FQNQEV (reference sequence). Trimming cost V 5 bases and J 0 bases; bases outside gene matches: 0. The CDR3 bases that were read are TGTGCCAGCAGTACAGGGGTTTCCAACGAAAGATTATTT. Protein product: CASSTGVSNERLF. The complete CDR3 reads CASSTGVSNERLFF.

With regard to this clone: The gene names here belong to mouse. The read ends 1 residue before the CDR3 terminus; that terminus is restored from the germline J gene. The chain couples TRBV13-2 to TRBJ2-5; a weak D match, TRBD1 (6 bases). Between the trimmed V and J ends, which lost 2 bases and 6 bases, there was a span of 7 bases. The CDR3 totals 12 residues. CDR1 and CDR2 from the germline V gene are NNHNN and SYGAGS (reference sequence). The CDR3 sequence: CASGERGDTQYF. The sequenced part of the CDR3 DNA is TGTGCCAGCGGTGAGAGGGGGGACACCCAGTAC.

This clone was counted between two and nine times. Here the gene names and germline are mouse. The read terminates 1 residue ahead of where the CDR3 ends, so the germline J gene completes it. The V gene is TRBV26, the J gene TRBJ1-6, with a weak D call TRBD1 (6 bases). TRBJ1-6 is placed among ORFs of uncertain function. CDR3 length: 14 residues. Trimming shortened V by 6 bases and J by 4 bases, and 10 bases separated the two germline ends. CDR1 is KGHPV and CDR2 is FQNQEV in the germline V gene (reference sequence). This CDR3 is CASSRGQYNSPLYF. The part of the CDR3 DNA that was read is TGTGCCAGCAGCCGTGGACAGTATAATTCGCCCCTCTAC.

A word on this clone: Gene labels here are mouse ones. The CDR3 is CAWSPAGGAYEQYF. The CDR3 DNA, read in part, is TGTGCCTGGAGTCCCGCGGGGGGCGCCTATGAACAGTAC. The chain carries TRBV31 and TRBJ2-7; maybe TRBD2 (7 bases). The sequence runs out 1 residue before the end of the CDR3; the remainder is reconstructed from the germline J gene. Germline CDR1 is GKSSPN and CDR2 is SITVG. The CDR3 is 14 amino acids. V lost 1 base and J 2 bases, leaving 12 bases between the germline ends. Based on the CDR3 plus reference TRBV31 and TRBJ2-7, the full variable domain is AQTIHQWPVAEIKAVGSPLSLGCTIKGKSSPNLYWYWQATGGTLQQLFYSITVGQVESVVQLNLSASRPKDDQFILSTEKLLLSHSGFYLCAWSPAGGAYEQYFGPGTRLTVL.

This clone was detected a few times. Mouse names are used for the genes. Sequencing ends 1 residue short of the CDR3 end; the germline J gene provides the rest. V gene TRBV26 combines with J gene TRBJ1-3; 7 bases align to TRBD1. Unmatched junction bases numbered 8, after V lost 6 bases and J lost 0 bases. Germline V gives CDR1 KGHPV, CDR2 FQNQEV (reference sequence). CDR3 size: 16 residues. CDR3 sequence reads: CASRLGQSFSGNTLYF. Incomplete CDR3 DNA: TGTGCCAGCAGGCTGGGACAGTCCTTTTCTGGAAATACGCTCTAT. The full variable domain, with the rest looked up from reference TRBV26 and TRBJ1-3, is NSKVIQTPRYLVKGQGQKAKMRCIPEKGHPVVFWYQQNKNNEFKFLINFQNQEVLQQIDMTEKRFSAECPSNSPCSLEIQSSEAGDSALYLCASRLGQSFSGNTLYFGEGSRLIVV.

Note on this clone: Germline and genes here are mouse. With the read ending 1 residue before the CDR3 end, the germline J gene is used to fill in that end. The V call is TRBV26, the J call TRBJ1-5; the match to TRBD1 covers 7 bases. The germline V gene encodes CDR1 KGHPV and CDR2 FQNQEV (reference sequence). Trimming at V came to 3 bases and at J to 4 bases, leaving 3 bases not matched to a gene. The CDR3 spans 14 residues. CDR3 in amino acids: CASSLPGQNQAPLF. The sequenced CDR3 bases are TGTGCCAGCAGTCTCCCGGGACAGAACCAGGCTCCGCTT.

As regards this clone: Gene names denote mouse genes. The DNA ends 1 residue before the CDR3 does, and the rest of the CDR3 is filled in from the germline J gene. The chain combines TRBV23 with TRBJ2-4; the D call TRBD1 from the table was never checked on the DNA. The CDR3 loop spans 14 amino acids. The germline gives CDR1 KGHTA, CDR2 FQNQQP. The CDR3 region is CSSSQDRGRSTLYF. CDR3 DNA, as far as it was read: TGCTCCAGCAGTCAAGACAGGGGGCGAAGCACCTTGTAC.

As concerns this clone: Gene names refer to mouse genes. The read halts 1 residue ahead of the CDR3 end, with the missing end drawn from the germline J gene. V usage is TRBV15 and J usage is TRBJ2-4; 9 bases fit TRBD1. Germline trimming cut 4 bases from V and 7 bases from J; bases unmatched to any gene: 3. Per the germline V gene, CDR1 is SGHND and CDR2 is FRSKSL. This CDR3 is 13 amino acids long. The CDR3 DNA, read in part, is TGTGCCAGCAGTTCGGGACAGGGCCACACCTTGTAC. This sequence encodes CASSSGQGHTLY. From start to end, the CDR3 is CASSSGQGHTLYF. The full variable domain, its missing parts supplied by reference TRBV15 and TRBJ2-4, is DAGVTQTPRHEVAEKGQTIILKCEPVSGHNDLFWYRQTKIQGLELLSYFRSKSLMEDGGAFKDRFKAEMLNSSFSTLKIQPTEPKDSAVYLCASSSGQGHTLYFGAGTRLSVL.

The sample holds one count of this clone. The genes are named according to mouse. The CDR3 goes on 1 residue after the read ends, and that part is filled in from the germline J gene. The chain employs TRBV12-2 and TRBJ1-6, with 8 bases that match TRBD1. TRBJ1-6 is placed among ORFs of uncertain function. Per germline, CDR1 SGHLS and CDR2 HYDKME. This CDR3 comprises 15 residues. Trimming took 0 bases from V and 7 from J; bases not matched to a gene: 4. The CDR3 bases that were read are TGTGCCAGCTCTCTCGAGGCAGGGGGCAATTCGCCCCTCTAC. It encodes CASSLEAGGNSPLY. The whole CDR3 protein is CASSLEAGGNSPLYF.

As to this clone: Here the gene names and germline are mouse. The read falls 1 residue short of the CDR3 end, and the missing part is taken from the germline J gene. This chain connects TRBV12-1 to TRBJ1-6, with D possibly matching TRBD1 (5 bases). TRBJ1-6 is given ORF status, its function remaining uncertain. This CDR3 is built from 15 residues. Germline values: CDR1 SGHSN, CDR2 HYEKVE. V shed 0 bases and J shed 4 bases, with 9 bases lying between them. The CDR3 DNA, read in part, is TGTGCCAGCTCTCTCGTGGGGCAATATAATTCGCCCCTCTAC. This sequence encodes CASSLVGQYNSPLY. The full CDR3 protein is CASSLVGQYNSPLYF.

By sample fraction, this clone is medium-sized. Genes and germline are mouse. The CDR3 goes on 1 residue after the read ends, and that part is filled in from the germline J gene. The V call is TRBV15, the J call TRBJ2-7; 8 positions agree with TRBD2. The length of the CDR3 is 14 residues. V lost 6 bases, J lost 3 bases, and 7 bases stayed unmatched. Per the germline V gene, CDR1 is SGHND and CDR2 is FRSKSL. The CDR3 bases that were read are TGTGCCAGCAGCCCGACTGGGGCGTTCTATGAACAGTAC. Amino acids: CASSPTGAFYEQY. The complete CDR3 reads CASSPTGAFYEQYF.